The entry below describes one TCR beta chain. This entry is derived from a study of T cells in Graves' hyperthyroidism and ophthalmopathy. Turning to the study itself: Initial diagnosis, before any treatment, was when peripheral blood was collected.

Researchers defined stable Graves' hyperthyroidism as no ophthalmopathy progression within 18 months. Germline V gene data show CDR1 as MNHNY and CDR2 as SVGAGI (reference sequence). The V segment lost 2 bases and the J segment 4 bases; nucleotides outside the gene matches: 10. The CDR3 extends over 16 amino acids. RNA transcripts yielded amplified TCR beta CDR3 regions. The TCR CDR3 was amplified in a first-round RT-PCR using the HTBI primer set. TCRdb passed the multiplex PCR reads through MiXCR, listing each CDR3 protein once. This table has 300,000 to 400,000 distinct CDR3 sequences, roughly 14% appearing once.

Sequencing was performed on blood. This chain links TRBV6-6 with TRBJ2-7; 8 positions match TRBD1. This receptor was obtained from a woman in her twenties or thirties with Graves' hyperthyroidism. The CDR3 DNA sequence: TGTGCCAGCAGTTACGCGACACAGGGGGTCCAGTACGAGCAGTACTTC. Its translation: CASSYATQGVQYEQYF.